These 7 T cell receptor beta chains came from one sample sequenced in a study of cytomegalovirus exposure and HLA in healthy donors. Sequenced by immunoSEQ multiplex PCR; TCRdb stores in-frame clones only, minus some. The data show fewer than 150,000 clones, around nine tenths seen once. Input material: PBMCs. The source of these receptors is a man in his late teens or twenties in good health and CMV-seropositive.

V gene TRBV10-3 combines with J gene TRBJ2-1; TRBD2 matches at 12 bases. Germline V CDR1 and CDR2: ENHRY, SYGVKD. V trimming: 10 bases; J trimming: 4 bases; junction bases outside the gene matches: 14. The CDR3 contains 17 residues. The CDR3 region is CATLSSGGGIVYNEQFF. The CDR3 region has the DNA TGTGCCACCCTGTCTAGCGGGGGGGGAATCGTATACAATGAGCAGTTCTTC.

The CDR3 spells CASSLRGRNTIYF. As DNA, the CDR3 is TGTGCCAGCAGCTTGCGGGGGAGAAACACCATATATTTT. This rearrangement joins TRBV5-6 to TRBJ1-3; D perhaps matches TRBD1 (5 bases). Germline V lookup: CDR1 SGHDT, CDR2 YYEEEE. Deletions cut 1 base from V and 5 bases from J, with 7 bases between. The CDR3 totals 13 residues.

This chain joins TRBV2 and TRBJ1-5; weak D call: TRBD1 (6 bases). Germline CDR1 SNHLY, CDR2 FYNNEI. V was cut by 7 bases and J by 5 bases, with 15 bases left in between. This CDR3 contains 14 residues. Here the CDR3 reads CASTNRDKDQPQHF. The CDR3 DNA reads TGTGCCAGCACCAACAGGGATAAGGATCAGCCCCAGCATTTT.

The chain uses TRBV5-1 and TRBJ2-1, with 7 nucleotides matching TRBD1. CDR3 length: 15 residues. V dropped 2 bases and J dropped 2; count of bases not matched to a gene: 4. Germline CDR1 and CDR2: SGHRS and YFSETQ. The CDR3 region has the DNA TGCGCCAGCAGCTTAGACAGGGCGACCTACAATGAGCAGTTCTTC. Its translation is CASSLDRATYNEQFF.

The gene calls are TRBV2 and TRBJ2-1; D unclear. The CDR3 is 13 amino acids. Germline V gives CDR1 SNHLY, CDR2 FYNNEI. V lost 7 bases, J lost 7 bases, and 14 bases lay in between. In DNA, the CDR3 is TGTGCCAGCATCTACCCAGGAAAGAATGAGCAGTTCTTC. It encodes CASIYPGKNEQFF.

This chain links TRBV4-2 with TRBJ2-1; D possibly corresponds to TRBD2 (6 bases). The germline gives CDR1 LGHNA, CDR2 YNFKEQ. V was shortened by 5 bases and J by 4 bases, with 12 bases between the two germline ends. The CDR3 length is 14 residues. The CDR3 sequence: CASSMEGPYNEQFF. The CDR3 nucleotides read TGTGCCAGCAGCATGGAGGGACCTTACAATGAGCAGTTCTTC.

V gene TRBV7-2 combines with J gene TRBJ2-2, with D hard to call. Germline assignment: CDR1 SGHTA and CDR2 FQGNSA. V gave up 3 bases and J gave up 8 bases, with 7 bases separating them. CDR3 length: 12 residues. The CDR3 sequence: CASSFRWGELFF. The DNA of the CDR3 is TGTGCCAGCAGCTTCAGGTGGGGGGAGCTGTTTTTT.